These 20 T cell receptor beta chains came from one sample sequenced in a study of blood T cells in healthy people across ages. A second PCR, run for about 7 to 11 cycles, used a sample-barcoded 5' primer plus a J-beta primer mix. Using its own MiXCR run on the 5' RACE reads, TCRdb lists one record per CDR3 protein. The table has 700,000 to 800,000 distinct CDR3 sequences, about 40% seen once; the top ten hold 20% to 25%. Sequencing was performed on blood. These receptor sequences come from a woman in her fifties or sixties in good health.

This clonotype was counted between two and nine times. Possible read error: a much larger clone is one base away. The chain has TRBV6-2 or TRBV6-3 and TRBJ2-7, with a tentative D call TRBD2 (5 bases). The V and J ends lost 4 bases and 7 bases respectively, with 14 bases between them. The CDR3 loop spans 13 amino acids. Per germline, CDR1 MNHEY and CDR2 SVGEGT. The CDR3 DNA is TGTGCCAGCAGTTTGGCTAGCCTCAATGAGCAGTACTTC. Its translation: CASSLASLNEQYF.

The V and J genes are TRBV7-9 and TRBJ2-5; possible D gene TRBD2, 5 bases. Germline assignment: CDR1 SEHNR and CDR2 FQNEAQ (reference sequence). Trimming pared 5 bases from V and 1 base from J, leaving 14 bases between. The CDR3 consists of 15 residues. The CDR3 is CASSPGGPPQETQYF. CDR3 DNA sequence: TGTGCCAGCAGCCCCGGCGGGCCCCCCCAAGAGACCCAGTACTTC.

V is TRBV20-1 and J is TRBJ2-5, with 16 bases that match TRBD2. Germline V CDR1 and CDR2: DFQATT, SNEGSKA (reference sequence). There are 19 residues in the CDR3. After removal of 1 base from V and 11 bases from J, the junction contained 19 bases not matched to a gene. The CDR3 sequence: CSARAGTSGRANRDNEQYF. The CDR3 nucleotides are TGCAGTGCTAGAGCCGGGACTAGCGGGAGGGCCAATCGTGACAATGAGCAGTACTTC.

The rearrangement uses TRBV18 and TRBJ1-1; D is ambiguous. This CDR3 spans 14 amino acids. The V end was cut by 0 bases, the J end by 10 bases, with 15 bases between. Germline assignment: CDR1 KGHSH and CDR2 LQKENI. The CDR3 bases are TGTGCCAGCTCACCACCAGGTGGGGATAGAGGAGCTTTCTTT. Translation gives CASSPPGGDRGAFF.

CDR3 DNA: TGTGCCAGCAGCTTAACGCTCAGCGTGTCCCACAATGAGCAGTTCTTC. Residues: CASSLTLSVSHNEQFF. The V and J genes are TRBV7-3 and TRBJ2-1; D is unclear. CDR1 is SGHTA, CDR2 FQGTGA, per germline. The CDR3 sequence is 16 residues long. V was trimmed by 0 bases and J by 5 bases, leaving 14 bases between them. Variable domain in full (rest from reference TRBV7-3 and TRBJ2-1): GAGVSQTPSNKVTEKGKYVELRCDPISGHTALYWYRQSLGQGPEFLIYFQGTGAADDSGLPNDRFFAVRPEGSVSTLKIQRTERGDSAVYLCASSLTLSVSHNEQFFGPGTRLTVL.

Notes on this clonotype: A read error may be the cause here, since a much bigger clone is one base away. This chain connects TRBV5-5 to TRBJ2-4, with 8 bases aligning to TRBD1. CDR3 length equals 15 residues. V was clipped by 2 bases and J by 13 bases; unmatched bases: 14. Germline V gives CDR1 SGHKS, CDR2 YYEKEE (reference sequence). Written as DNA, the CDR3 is TGTGCCAGCAGCTTCCGCCAGGGGGCTATGGATGAGCAGTACTTC. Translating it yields CASSFRQGAMDEQYF.

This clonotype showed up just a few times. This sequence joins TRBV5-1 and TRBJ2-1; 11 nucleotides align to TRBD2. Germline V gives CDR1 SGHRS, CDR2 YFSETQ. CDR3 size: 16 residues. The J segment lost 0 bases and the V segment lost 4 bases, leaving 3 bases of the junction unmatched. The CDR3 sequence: CASSAGLADSYNEQFF. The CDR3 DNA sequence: TGCGCCAGCAGCGCGGGACTAGCGGACTCCTACAATGAGCAGTTCTTC.

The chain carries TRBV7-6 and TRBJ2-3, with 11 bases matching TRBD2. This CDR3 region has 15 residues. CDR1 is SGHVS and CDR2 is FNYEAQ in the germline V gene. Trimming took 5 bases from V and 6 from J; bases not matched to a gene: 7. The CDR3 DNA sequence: TGTGCCAGCAGCGGCGGGACTAGCGGTACGGATACGCAGTATTTT. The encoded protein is CASSGGTSGTDTQYF.

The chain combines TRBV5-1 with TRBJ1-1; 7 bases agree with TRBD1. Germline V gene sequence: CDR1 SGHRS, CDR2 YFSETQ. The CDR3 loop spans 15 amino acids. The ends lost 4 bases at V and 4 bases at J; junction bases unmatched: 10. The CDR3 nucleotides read TGCGCCAGCAGCCCCCACAGGGGTGGGGGCACTGAAGCTTTCTTT. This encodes CASSPHRGGGTEAFF.

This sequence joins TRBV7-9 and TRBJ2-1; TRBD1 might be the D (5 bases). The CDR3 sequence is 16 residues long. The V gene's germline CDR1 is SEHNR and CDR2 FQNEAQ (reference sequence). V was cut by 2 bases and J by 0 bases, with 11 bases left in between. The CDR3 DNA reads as TGTGCCAGCAGCTTACAGGGCCCTAGCTCCTACAATGAGCAGTTCTTC. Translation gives CASSLQGPSSYNEQFF.

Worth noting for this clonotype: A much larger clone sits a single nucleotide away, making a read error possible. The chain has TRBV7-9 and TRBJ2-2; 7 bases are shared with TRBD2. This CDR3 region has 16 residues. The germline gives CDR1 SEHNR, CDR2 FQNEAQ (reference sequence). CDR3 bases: TGTGCCAGCAGCCAGCAAGCGGGGACGGGCGCCGGGGGGCTGTTTTTT. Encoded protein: CASSQQAGTGAGGLFF.

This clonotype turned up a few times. CDR3 amino acids: CASSLAWVSLNEQFF. CDR3 coding DNA: TGTGCCAGCAGCTTAGCGTGGGTTAGTCTCAATGAGCAGTTCTTC. The chain has TRBV7-2 and TRBJ2-1; D not resolved. V was pared by 0 bases and J by 6 bases, with 12 bases between. Germline V gene sequence: CDR1 SGHTA, CDR2 FQGNSA. This CDR3 is built from 15 residues. The variable domain in full, with the rest retrieved from reference TRBV7-2 and TRBJ2-1, is GAGVSQSPSNKVTEKGKDVELRCDPISGHTALYWYRQSLGQGLEFLIYFQGNSAPDKSGLPSDRFSAERTGGSVSTLTIQRTQQEDSAVYLCASSLAWVSLNEQFFGPGTRLTVL.

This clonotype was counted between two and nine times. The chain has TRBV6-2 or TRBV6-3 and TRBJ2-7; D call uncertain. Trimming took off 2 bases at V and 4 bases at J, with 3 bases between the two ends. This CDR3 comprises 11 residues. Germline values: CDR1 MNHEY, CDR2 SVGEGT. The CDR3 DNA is TGTGCCAGCAGTTACAAGTACGAGCAGTACTTC. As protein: CASSYKYEQYF.

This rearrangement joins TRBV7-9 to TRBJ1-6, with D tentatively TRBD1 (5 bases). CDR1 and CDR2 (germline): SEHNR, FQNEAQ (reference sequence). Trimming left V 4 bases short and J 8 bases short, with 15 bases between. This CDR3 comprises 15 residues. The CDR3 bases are TGTGCCAGCAGCTGGGGCAGGATCGAAGATTCACCCCTCCACTTT. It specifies CASSWGRIEDSPLHF.

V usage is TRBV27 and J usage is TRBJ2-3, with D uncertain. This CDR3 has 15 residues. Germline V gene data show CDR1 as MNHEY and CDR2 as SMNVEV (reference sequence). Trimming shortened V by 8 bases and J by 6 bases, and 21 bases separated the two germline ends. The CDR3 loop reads CASYQVSSVRDTQYF. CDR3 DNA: TGTGCCAGCTACCAAGTTTCCTCCGTTAGGGATACGCAGTATTTT.

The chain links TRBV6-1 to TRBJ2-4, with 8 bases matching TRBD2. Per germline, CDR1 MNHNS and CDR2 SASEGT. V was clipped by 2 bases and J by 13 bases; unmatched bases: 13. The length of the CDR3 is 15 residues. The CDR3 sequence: CASSENRDGKREQYF. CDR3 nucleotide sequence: TGTGCCAGCAGTGAAAATAGGGACGGGAAGCGGGAGCAGTACTTC.

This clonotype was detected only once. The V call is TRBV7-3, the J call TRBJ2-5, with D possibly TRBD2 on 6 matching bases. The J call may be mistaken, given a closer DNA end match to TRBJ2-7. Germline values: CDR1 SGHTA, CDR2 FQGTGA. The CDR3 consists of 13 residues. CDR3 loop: CASSGTGVHEQYF. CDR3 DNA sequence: TGTGCCAGCAGCGGGACGGGAGTCCACGAGCAGTACTTC.

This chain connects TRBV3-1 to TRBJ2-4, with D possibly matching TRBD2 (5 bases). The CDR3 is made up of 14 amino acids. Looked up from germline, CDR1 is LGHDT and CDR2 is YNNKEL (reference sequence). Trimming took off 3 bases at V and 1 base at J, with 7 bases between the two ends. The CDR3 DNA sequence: TGTGCCAGCAGCCACGGGATTGCCAAAAACATTCAGTACTTC. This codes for CASSHGIAKNIQYF.

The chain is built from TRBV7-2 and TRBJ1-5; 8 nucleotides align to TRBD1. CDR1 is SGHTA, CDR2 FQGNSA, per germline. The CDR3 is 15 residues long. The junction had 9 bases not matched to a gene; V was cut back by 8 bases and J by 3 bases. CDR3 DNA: TGTGCCAGCGGCCCCGGACAGGGACACAATCAGCCCCAGCATTTT. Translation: CASGPGQGHNQPQHF.

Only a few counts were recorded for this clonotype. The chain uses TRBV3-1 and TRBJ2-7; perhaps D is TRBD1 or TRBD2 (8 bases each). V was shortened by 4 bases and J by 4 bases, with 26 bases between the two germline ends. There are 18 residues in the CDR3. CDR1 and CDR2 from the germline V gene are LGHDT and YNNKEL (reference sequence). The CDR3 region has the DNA TGTGCCAGCAGCCGCTACAGGGGGTACCGGGGGGGCTTTTACGAGCAGTACTTC. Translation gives CASSRYRGYRGGFYEQYF.